The 7 T cell receptor beta chains in this list originate from one sample, sequenced in a study of T cells in Graves' hyperthyroidism and ophthalmopathy. Amplification targeted TCR beta CDR3 regions from RNA transcripts. The TCR CDR3 first-round RT-PCR relied on the HTBI primer set. TCRdb re-analysed the multiplex PCR reads in MiXCR, keeping a single row per CDR3 protein. This table holds around 520,000 distinct CDR3 sequences, roughly 14% found once. Material: blood. The receptors here all came from a woman aged 18 to 35 with Graves' hyperthyroidism.

This clonotype was detected ten times or more. V gene TRBV28 combines with J gene TRBJ1-1; D might be TRBD1 (6 bases). V lost 0 bases and J 5 bases, leaving 16 bases between the germline ends. Germline V gene lookup returns CDR1 MDHEN and CDR2 SYDVKM. The CDR3 extends over 16 amino acids. The DNA for the CDR3 is TGTGCCAGCAGTTTATGGGGGACAAGGTCTCGGACTGAAGCTTTCTTT. Translated, it gives CASSLWGTRSRTEAFF.

Only one count was recorded for this clonotype. This rearrangement joins TRBV28 to TRBJ1-5; a weak D match, TRBD1 (6 bases). Trimming pared 2 bases from V and 7 bases from J, leaving 18 bases between. The CDR3 is 16 amino acids. The germline V gene has CDR1 MDHEN and CDR2 SYDVKM. The CDR3 DNA follows: TGTGCCAGCAGTTTAGAGCGTGCACAGGGACTCCAGCCCCAGCATTTT. It specifies CASSLERAQGLQPQHF.

The J gene is TRBJ2-4, the V gene TRBV15, with D possibly being TRBD2 (7 bases). The germline V gene encodes CDR1 LNHNV and CDR2 YYDKDF (reference sequence). Deletions cut 3 bases from V and 9 bases from J, with 21 bases between. CDR3 size: 16 residues. The CDR3 nucleotides read TGTGCCACCAGCAGCGAAAGGGGGGGGAAAGTGGCCATTCAGTACTTC. Translation gives CATSSERGGKVAIQYF.

This clonotype has a count of ten or more. The rearrangement uses TRBV7-2 and TRBJ2-1, with a possible D match to TRBD2 (6 bases). Germline V gene lookup returns CDR1 SGHTA and CDR2 FQGNSA. The V gene lost 11 bases and the J gene lost 0 bases, with 20 bases spanning the gap. This CDR3 comprises 16 residues. CDR3 region: CACQRAGFSSYNEQFF. The DNA for the CDR3 is TGTGCCTGCCAGAGAGCGGGCTTCAGCTCCTACAATGAGCAGTTCTTC.

In its sample, this clonotype was seen many times. The chain combines TRBV11-1 with TRBJ2-1, with no clear D. The V end lost 4 bases, the J end lost 0 bases, and 10 bases lay between the germline ends. Germline assignment: CDR1 SGHAT and CDR2 FQDESV (reference sequence). This CDR3 comprises 15 residues. This CDR3 reads CASSSDWGSYNEQFF. CDR3 bases: TGTGCCAGCAGCTCAGACTGGGGCTCCTACAATGAGCAGTTCTTC.

This clonotype occurred many times. The chain carries TRBV12-3 or TRBV12-4 and TRBJ1-2, with TRBD1 as a possible D gene (5 bases). This CDR3 has 14 residues. The V and J ends lost 6 bases and 4 bases respectively, with 15 bases between them. CDR3 nucleotide sequence: TGTGCCAGCAGCCCCGAGACAGTTACCTATGGCTACACCTTC. This gives the protein CASSPETVTYGYTF.

This clonotype was detected many times. In DNA form, the CDR3 reads TGCAGTGCTCGGACCAGGACAGGGGGCATCCATGGCTACACCTTC. It specifies CSARTRTGGIHGYTF. The chain couples TRBV20-1 to TRBJ1-2, with 11 bases lining up with TRBD1. The J segment lost 6 bases and the V segment lost 5 bases, leaving 11 bases of the junction unmatched. The CDR3 is 15 residues long. Germline V CDR1 and CDR2: DFQATT, SNEGSKA (reference sequence).